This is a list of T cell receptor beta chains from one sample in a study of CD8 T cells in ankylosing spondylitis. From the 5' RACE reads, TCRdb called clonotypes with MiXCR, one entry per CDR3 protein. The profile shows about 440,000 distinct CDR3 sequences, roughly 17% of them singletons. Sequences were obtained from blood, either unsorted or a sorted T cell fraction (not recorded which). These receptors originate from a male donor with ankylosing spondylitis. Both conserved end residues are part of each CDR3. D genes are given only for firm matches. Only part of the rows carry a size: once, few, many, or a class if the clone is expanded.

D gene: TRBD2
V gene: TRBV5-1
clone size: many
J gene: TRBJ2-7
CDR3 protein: CASSQAGSSYEQYF
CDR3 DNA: TGCGCCAGCAGCCAAGCGGGGAGCTCCTACGAGCAGTACTTC

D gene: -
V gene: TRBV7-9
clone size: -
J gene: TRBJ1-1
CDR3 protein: CASSPGPGQHTEAFF
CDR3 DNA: TGTGCCAGCAGCCCCGGACCCGGACAGCACACTGAAGCTTTCTTT

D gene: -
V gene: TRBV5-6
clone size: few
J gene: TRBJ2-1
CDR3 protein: CASSFGGGSLVNEQFF
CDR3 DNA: TGTGCCAGCAGCTTTGGAGGGGGGTCACTGGTCAATGAGCAGTTCTTC

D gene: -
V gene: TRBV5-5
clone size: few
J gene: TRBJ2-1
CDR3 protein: CASSFSETPYNEQFF
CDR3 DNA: TGTGCCAGCAGCTTCTCCGAGACGCCGTACAATGAGCAGTTCTTC

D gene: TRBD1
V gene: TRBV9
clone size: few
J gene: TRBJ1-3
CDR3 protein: CASSVDLTGLSGNTIYF
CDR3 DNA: TGTGCCAGCAGCGTAGATTTGACAGGGCTGTCTGGAAACACCATATATTTT

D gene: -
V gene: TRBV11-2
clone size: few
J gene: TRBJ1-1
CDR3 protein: CASSSPRQIWARNTEAFF
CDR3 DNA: TGTGCCAGCAGCTCCCCACGACAAATTTGGGCCCGGAACACTGAAGCTTTCTTT

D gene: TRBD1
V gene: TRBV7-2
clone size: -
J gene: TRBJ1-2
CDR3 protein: CASSLTGVNYGYTF
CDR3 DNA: TGTGCCAGCAGCTTGACAGGGGTTAACTATGGCTACACCTTC

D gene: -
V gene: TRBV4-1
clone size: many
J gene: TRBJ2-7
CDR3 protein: CASSSRDVLGYEQYF
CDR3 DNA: TGCGCCAGCAGCTCCCGCGACGTCCTAGGCTACGAGCAGTACTTC

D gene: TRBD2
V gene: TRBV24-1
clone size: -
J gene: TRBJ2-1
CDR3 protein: CATSDPGLAGTEQFF
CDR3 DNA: TGTGCCACCAGTGACCCGGGACTAGCGGGAACTGAGCAGTTCTTC

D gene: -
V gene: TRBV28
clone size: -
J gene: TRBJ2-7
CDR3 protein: CASSRVVVGSRYEQYF
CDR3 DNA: TGTGCCAGCAGCCGAGTGGTGGTCGGGAGTCGCTACGAGCAGTACTTC

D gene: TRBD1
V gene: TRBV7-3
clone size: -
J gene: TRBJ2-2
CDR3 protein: CASSTNDRGQTGELFF
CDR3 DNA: TGTGCCAGCAGCACCAACGACAGGGGGCAAACCGGGGAGCTGTTTTTT

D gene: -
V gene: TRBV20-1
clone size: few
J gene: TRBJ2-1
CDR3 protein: CSSPDEGEQFF
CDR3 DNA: TGCAGTTCTCCGGACGAGGGTGAGCAGTTCTTC

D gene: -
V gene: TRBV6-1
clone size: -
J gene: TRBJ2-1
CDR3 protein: CASRERKGLGNEQFF
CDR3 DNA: TGTGCCAGCAGAGAACGGAAAGGCCTGGGCAATGAGCAGTTCTTC

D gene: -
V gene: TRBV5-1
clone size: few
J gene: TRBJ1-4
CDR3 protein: CASSLGTQNEKLFF
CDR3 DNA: TGCGCCAGCAGCTTGGGGACACAGAATGAAAAACTGTTTTTT

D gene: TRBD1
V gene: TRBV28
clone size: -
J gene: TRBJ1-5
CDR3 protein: CASSPPGQGFSQPQHF
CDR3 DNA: TGTGCCAGCAGTCCGCCGGGACAGGGGTTTAGTCAGCCCCAGCATTTT

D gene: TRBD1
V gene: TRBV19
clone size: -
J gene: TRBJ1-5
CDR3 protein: CASPLSRRGSFSSGNQPQHF
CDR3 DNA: TGTGCCAGTCCCCTTTCCCGCAGGGGGTCATTTAGTTCCGGCAATCAGCCCCAGCATTTT

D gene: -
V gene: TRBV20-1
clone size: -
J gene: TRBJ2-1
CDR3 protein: CSARDLGGFANNEQFF
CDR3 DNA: TGCAGTGCTAGAGACCTCGGGGGCTTTGCTAACAATGAGCAGTTCTTC

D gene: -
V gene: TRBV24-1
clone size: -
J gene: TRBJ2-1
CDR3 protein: CATSLGDEQFF
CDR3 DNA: TGTGCCACCTCCTTGGGGGATGAGCAGTTCTTC

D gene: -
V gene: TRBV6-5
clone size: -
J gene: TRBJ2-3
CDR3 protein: CASSYSGQSTDTQYF
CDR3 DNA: TGTGCCAGCAGTTACTCGGGACAAAGCACAGATACGCAGTATTTT

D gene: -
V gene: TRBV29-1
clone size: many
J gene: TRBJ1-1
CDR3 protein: CSGTRGVNTEAFF
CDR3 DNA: TGCAGCGGTACCCGTGGTGTGAACACTGAAGCTTTCTTT

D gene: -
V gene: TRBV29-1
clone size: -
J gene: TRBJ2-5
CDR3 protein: CSVGGTTGRGETQYF
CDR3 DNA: TGCAGCGTTGGGGGTACCACAGGGAGGGGAGAGACCCAGTACTTC

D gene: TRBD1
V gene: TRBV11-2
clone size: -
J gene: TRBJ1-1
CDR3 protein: CASSWTGGSNTEAFF
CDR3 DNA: TGTGCCAGCAGCTGGACAGGGGGCAGTAACACTGAAGCTTTCTTT

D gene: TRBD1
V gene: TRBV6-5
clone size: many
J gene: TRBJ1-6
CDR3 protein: CASSYGGQYNSPLHF
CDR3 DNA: TGTGCCAGCAGTTATGGGGGACAGTATAATTCACCCCTCCACTTT

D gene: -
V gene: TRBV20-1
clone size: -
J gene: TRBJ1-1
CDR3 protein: CSAKQTLVVAFF
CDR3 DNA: TGCAGTGCTAAACAAACCCTCGTTGTGGCTTTCTTT

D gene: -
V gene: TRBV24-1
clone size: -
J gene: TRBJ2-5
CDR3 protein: CATSDILVGGRETQYF
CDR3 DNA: TGTGCCACCAGCGATATCCTTGTGGGGGGACGAGAGACCCAGTACTTC

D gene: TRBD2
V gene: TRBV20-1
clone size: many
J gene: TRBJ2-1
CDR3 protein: CSATGTSGSRNNEQFF
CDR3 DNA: TGCAGTGCCACCGGGACTAGCGGGAGTCGGAACAATGAGCAGTTCTTC

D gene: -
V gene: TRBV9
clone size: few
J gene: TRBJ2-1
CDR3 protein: CASSGGGGSYNEQFF
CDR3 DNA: TGTGCCAGCAGCGGGGGTGGGGGGTCCTACAATGAGCAGTTCTTC

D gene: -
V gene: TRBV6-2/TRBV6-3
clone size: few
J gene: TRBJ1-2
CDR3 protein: CASSYHKGATYGYTF
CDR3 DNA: TGTGCCAGCAGTTACCACAAAGGGGCGACCTATGGCTACACCTTC

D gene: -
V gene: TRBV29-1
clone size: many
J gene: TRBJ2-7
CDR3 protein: CSVDGTPPSYEQYF
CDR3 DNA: TGCAGCGTTGATGGGACACCGCCTTCCTACGAGCAGTACTTC